Below are 13 T cell receptor beta chains sequenced from a single sample in a study of blood T cell repertoires in COVID-19. Measured with immunoSEQ multiplex PCR; TCRdb has only the in-frame clones, and not every one. The sample has 240,000 or so clones, over 70% seen once; the top ten hold 3% to 3.5%. The sample taken for sequencing was peripheral blood. The origin of the receptors is a woman over 75 with acute or convalescent COVID-19.

V gene TRBV5-4 combines with J gene TRBJ2-3; D unresolved. The CDR3 loop spans 13 amino acids. Germline V gene data show CDR1 as SGHNT and CDR2 as YYREEE (reference sequence). The V and J ends lost 1 base and 1 base respectively, with 4 bases between them. CDR3 sequence (DNA): TGTGCCAGCAGCTTGTTCGGCACAGATACGCAGTATTTT. It specifies CASSLFGTDTQYF. Full variable domain (rest looked up from reference TRBV5-4 and TRBJ2-3): ETGVTQSPTHLIKTRGQQVTLRCSSQSGHNTVSWYQQALGQGPQFIFQYYREEENGRGNFPPRFSGLQFPNYSSELNVNALELDDSALYLCASSLFGTDTQYFGPGTRLTVL.

This clone was observed once. The CDR3 sequence is CSVAGSRDQPQHF. In DNA form, the CDR3 reads TGCAGCGTTGCGGGGTCTCGGGATCAGCCCCAGCATTTT. The chain is built from TRBV29-1 and TRBJ1-5; D gene unclear. The CDR3 contains 13 residues. V was shortened by 4 bases and J by 5 bases, with 12 bases between the two germline ends. Germline loops: CDR1 SQVTM, CDR2 ANQGSEA.

The chain recombines TRBV3-1 (or the pseudogene TRBV3-2) with TRBJ1-6; the D gene is possibly TRBD1 (6 bases). Germline V gene data show CDR1 as LGHDT and CDR2 as YNNKEL (reference sequence). This CDR3 comprises 14 residues. V gave up 4 bases and J gave up 4 bases, with 8 bases separating them. The CDR3 nucleotides are TGTGCCAGCAGCCGCGGACAGTATAATTCACCCCTCCACTTT. Translating it yields CASSRGQYNSPLHF.

There are many counts of this clone. The chain joins TRBV5-5 to TRBJ2-2; the D gene is possibly TRBD2 (5 bases). Between the trimmed V and J ends, which lost 2 bases and 5 bases, there was a span of 7 bases. This CDR3 contains 13 residues. Looked up from germline, CDR1 is SGHKS and CDR2 is YYEKEE (reference sequence). DNA of the CDR3: TGTGCCAGCAGCTTATCGGGGACCGGGGAGCTGTTTTTT. Protein sequence: CASSLSGTGELFF.

The CDR3 sequence is CASKLGGLGSEKLFF. The CDR3 nucleotides read TGTGCCAGCAAGTTAGGGGGCTTGGGGAGTGAAAAACTGTTTTTT. The rearrangement links TRBV28 to TRBJ1-4, with TRBD1 matching over 7 bases. The junction had 12 bases not matched to a gene; V was cut back by 7 bases and J by 7 bases. The CDR3 is made up of 15 amino acids. CDR1 and CDR2 from the germline V gene are MDHEN and SYDVKM.

The gene calls are TRBV27 and TRBJ2-7; D is unresolved. CDR1 is MNHEY and CDR2 is SMNVEV in the germline V gene (reference sequence). V lost 6 bases, J lost 0 bases, and 27 bases lay in between. The CDR3 covers 19 residues. The CDR3 loop is CASRTFQGPRFSSSYEQYF. The CDR3 DNA reads as TGTGCCAGCAGAACCTTTCAAGGTCCGAGGTTCAGCAGCTCCTACGAGCAGTACTTC.

The chain recombines TRBV30 with TRBJ1-2; TRBD1 matches 7 bases. This CDR3 has 13 residues. Germline V gene lookup returns CDR1 GTSNPN and CDR2 SVGIG (reference sequence). J lost 4 bases, V lost 8 bases, and 10 bases had no gene match. The CDR3: CAGTGALFYGYTF. The DNA for the CDR3 is TGTGCCGGAACAGGGGCCCTATTCTATGGCTACACCTTC.

The J gene is TRBJ1-3, the V gene TRBV5-1; D may be TRBD1 (5 bases). Germline CDR1 SGHRS, CDR2 YFSETQ. The length of the CDR3 is 19 residues. The V and J ends lost 1 base and 2 bases respectively, with 22 bases between them. CDR3 sequence: CASSLLFRTSLLTGNTIYF. Written as DNA, the CDR3 is TGCGCCAGCAGCTTGTTGTTCCGGACATCCCTTCTAACTGGAAACACCATATATTTT.

J is TRBJ1-5 and V is TRBV6-2 or TRBV6-3, with 9 nucleotides matching TRBD1. The CDR3 runs to 16 residues. V was pared by 4 bases and J by 7 bases, with 11 bases of the junction left unmatched. Germline V lookup: CDR1 MNHEY, CDR2 SVGEGT. CDR3 sequence reads: CASSLPGQGFRQPQHF. CDR3 sequence (DNA): TGTGCCAGCAGTTTGCCCGGACAGGGGTTTCGACAGCCCCAGCATTTT.

The chain uses TRBV4-1 and TRBJ2-7, with 8 bases identical to TRBD2. Per germline, CDR1 MGHRA and CDR2 YSYEKL. The length of the CDR3 is 14 residues. Germline trimming cut 4 bases from V and 10 bases from J; bases unmatched to any gene: 12. The CDR3 sequence: CASSPPGTSGYQYF. The CDR3 DNA is TGCGCCAGCAGCCCCCCAGGGACTAGTGGATATCAGTACTTC.

The chain has TRBV28 and TRBJ1-5, with 10 bases lining up with TRBD1. The V segment lost 6 bases and the J segment 5 bases; nucleotides outside the gene matches: 4. This CDR3 is built from 14 residues. Germline CDR1 MDHEN, CDR2 SYDVKM. CDR3 amino acids: CASRPGTGDQPQHF. Here the CDR3 DNA reads TGTGCCAGCAGGCCCGGGACAGGGGATCAGCCCCAGCATTTT. The variable domain in full, completed from reference TRBV28 and TRBJ1-5, reads DVKVTQSSRYLVKRTGEKVFLECVQDMDHENMFWYRQDPGLGLRLIYFSYDVKMKEKGDIPEGYSVSREKKERFSLILESASTNQTSMYLCASRPGTGDQPQHFGDGTRLSIL.

The genes are TRBV29-1 and TRBJ1-3, with 7 bases identical to TRBD1. Trimming cost V 6 bases and J 6 bases; bases outside gene matches: 8. Germline values: CDR1 SQVTM, CDR2 ANQGSEA. The CDR3 has 13 amino acids. Here the CDR3 DNA reads TGCAGCGTCGGGACAGACTTCGCAAACACCATATATTTT. It is translated as CSVGTDFANTIYF.

The chain carries TRBV9 and TRBJ2-1; the D gene is possibly TRBD2 (5 bases). Germline V gene lookup returns CDR1 SGDLS and CDR2 YYNGEE. Trimming cost V 0 bases and J 6 bases, with 10 bases left between them. The CDR3 is 14 residues long. This CDR3 is CASSVEASLNEQFF. Written as DNA, the CDR3 is TGTGCCAGCAGCGTAGAGGCTAGCCTCAATGAGCAGTTCTTC. Using reference TRBV9 and TRBJ2-1 for the parts outside the CDR3, the full variable domain is DSGVTQTPKHLITATGQRVTLRCSPRSGDLSVYWYQQSLDQGLQFLIQYYNGEERAKGNILERFSAQQFPDLHSELNLSSLELGDSALYFCASSVEASLNEQFFGPGTRLTVL.